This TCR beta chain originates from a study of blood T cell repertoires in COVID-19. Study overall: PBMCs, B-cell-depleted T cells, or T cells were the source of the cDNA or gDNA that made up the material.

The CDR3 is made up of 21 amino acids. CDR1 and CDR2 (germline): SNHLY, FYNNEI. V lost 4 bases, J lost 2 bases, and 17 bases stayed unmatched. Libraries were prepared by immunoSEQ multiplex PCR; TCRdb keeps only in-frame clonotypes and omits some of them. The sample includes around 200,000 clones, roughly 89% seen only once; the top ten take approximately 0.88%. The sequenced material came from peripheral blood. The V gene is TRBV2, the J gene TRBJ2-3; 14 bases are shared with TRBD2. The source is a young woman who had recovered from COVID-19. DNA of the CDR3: TGTGCCAGCAGTGTCCTCTCTCCCGGGACTAGCGGGGGCAAAATCACAGATACGCAGTATTTT. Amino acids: CASSVLSPGTSGGKITDTQYF.